This TCR beta chain was captured in a study of blood T cell repertoires in COVID-19. Using immunoSEQ multiplex PCR, the repertoire was profiled, and TCRdb retains in-frame clones only, with some absent. The profile shows approximately 270,000 clones, about 91% of them singletons. The CDR3 runs to 15 residues. J gave up 0 bases and V 3 bases, and 2 bases lay outside the gene matches. Germline V gene data show CDR1 as SGHAT and CDR2 as FQNNGV. This clone was seen only once. The specimen sequenced was peripheral blood. The rearrangement links TRBV11-2 to TRBJ2-3; 8 bases fit TRBD2. This TCR came from a woman in her 30s with COVID-19, enrolled during active disease. The CDR3 region is CASSFGGVSTDTQYF. CDR3 DNA: TGTGCCAGCAGCTTCGGGGGGGTGAGCACAGATACGCAGTATTTT.